This is a list of T cell receptor beta chains from one sample in a study of blood T cell repertoires in COVID-19. Sequencing was performed with immunoSEQ multiplex PCR; in TCRdb, only in-frame clones are kept and a portion is missing. This table has approximately 260,000 clones, 82% appearing once. The sample consisted of peripheral blood. The receptors come from a woman aged 55-69 years with active or convalescent COVID-19. The conserved cysteine and the conserved F or W are not part of the CDR3 here. A D gene is named only where the DNA matches it firmly. The size field is filled for only some rows; it gives once, few, many or a size class.

abundance	d_gene	v_gene	CDR3aa
once	-	TRBV6-5	ASSREERNSPLH
-	-	TRBV5-1	ASSLVSGNTGELF
-	-	TRBV19	ASTRTASGNTIY
-	-	TRBV7-2	ASRPDKGGRDEQY
-	TRBD1	TRBV19	ASSMDRGPLYYT
-	TRBD1	TRBV6-5	ASRTGVGSPLH
-	-	TRBV2	ASSENPVGYT
-	-	TRBV10-3	AISESIGGRGDTQY
-	TRBD1	TRBV5-1	ASQNIPGQGNSPLH
-	TRBD1	TRBV4-3	ASSQRQGGYNSPLH
many	-	TRBV6-5	ASRRRGPSYNEQF
-	-	TRBV19	ATAGGGLGASLRGGNQPQH
-	TRBD1	TRBV18	ASSPDRGPYEQY
-	-	TRBV6-7	ASSHRHRELNTEAF
-	TRBD1	TRBV2	ASSGQGFGTGELF
-	-	TRBV7-2	ASSLGGVNEQY
-	-	TRBV6-6	ASSYWEGYGYT
-	TRBD1	TRBV19	ASSRDRVTGYT
once	-	TRBV6-5	ASSYSLANEQF
-	TRBD2	TRBV10-2	ASSSLAGAQETQY
few	-	TRBV3-1/TRBV3-2	ASSSGVGGYT
-	TRBD1	TRBV30	AWRGGTGYPYEQY
-	-	TRBV5-1	ASSLFDRSTDTQY
-	TRBD2	TRBV6-2/TRBV6-3	ASSRRLAGATNTGELF
-	TRBD1	TRBV4-1	ASSPGQTYNEQF
-	TRBD2	TRBV7-2	ASSFTPSGGTDTQY
-	TRBD2	TRBV27	ASSFWPSGPYNEQF
few	-	TRBV30	AWSRAGGRMNTEAF
once	-	TRBV5-1	ASSTGYNEQF
-	-	TRBV2	ASRGGQGYEQY
-	-	TRBV3-1/TRBV3-2	ASSPAQRTSTDTQY
-	-	TRBV9	ASSVDSGYGYT
-	-	TRBV12-5	ASGREMPNYGYT
-	-	TRBV6-5	ASSLRDISNYGYT
-	TRBD1	TRBV4-1	ASSQDPDREFSDDGYT
-	TRBD2	TRBV11-2	ASSLVLGLAYRNEQF
-	-	TRBV6-5	ASRQGPNYGYT
-	TRBD1	TRBV5-1	ASSFQGALYNEQF
-	-	TRBV18	ASSPQETHGYT
-	TRBD1	TRBV6-2/TRBV6-3	ASSRTGGFYNEQF
-	TRBD2	TRBV12-3/TRBV12-4	ASTIAGHNEQF
few	-	TRBV19	ASSIDAGEIGTEAF
-	TRBD1	TRBV5-6	ASSLQGANTGELF
-	TRBD1	TRBV15	ATSRRAGGTEAF
-	-	TRBV19	ASSIPGKSGANVLT
-	TRBD1	TRBV4-1	ASSHHVRGSNQPQH
-	-	TRBV5-1	ASSLAGSYEQY
-	TRBD1	TRBV19	ASSPQGGDEKLF
-	-	TRBV19	ASSIWGVSSNQPQH
-	TRBD2	TRBV7-9	ASSLQRGAPDTQY
once	-	TRBV30	AWAPQALNEQY